This T cell receptor (beta chain) was observed in a study of T cell responses to AZD1222 COVID-19 vaccine. Points from the study as a whole: Donors were chiefly white British, with a greater number of females, and clonal diversity was perhaps underestimated. It was only after the peak T cell response that any repertoires were sampled.

A word on this clone: Its antigen is undetermined.

V shed 2 bases and J shed 7 bases, with 8 bases lying between them. This CDR3 is 12 amino acids long. The V gene's germline CDR1 is MNHNS and CDR2 SASEGT. Sequencing used immunoSEQ multiplex PCR; TCRdb keeps in-frame clones, though not all of them. Seen here are 200,000 or so clones, roughly 92% observed once, and the top ten hold roughly a tenth. This chain uses TRBV6-1 with TRBJ1-2, with D perhaps TRBD1 (5 bases). Source: peripheral blood, taken on day 0 of AZD1222 vaccination. This TCR was recovered from an adult in good health. The CDR3 loop is CASSEQGGGYTF. The CDR3 DNA reads TGTGCCAGCAGTGAACAGGGCGGTGGCTACACCTTC.